These 22 T cell receptor beta chains were sequenced from one sample in a study of shared clonotypes between healthy human individuals. Method: immunoSEQ multiplex PCR; TCRdb's copy keeps in-frame clones and lacks some. The repertoire has roughly 2.1 million clones, roughly 91% of them found once; the top ten carry roughly 1.7%. Cells designated naive CD8 were CD45RO-negative and were positively selected for CCR7, with terminally differentiated effector memory CD45RA+ cells excluded. Sample: naive CD8+ T cells from PBMCs. The receptors originated from a man aged 18 to 29 in good health. Some clones in this sample may be carry-over from other donors' samples.

The chain couples TRBV9 to TRBJ2-5; tentatively, D is TRBD2 (6 bases). Germline V CDR1 and CDR2: SGDLS, YYNGEE. The CDR3 is 16 residues long. Trimming cost V 3 bases and J 5 bases, with 20 bases left between them. The CDR3 DNA is TGTGCCAGCAGCGCCCTCTGGGGCCTACGGGAGGAGACCCAGTACTTC. Encoded protein: CASSALWGLREETQYF.

The CDR3 loop is CASSPEGIRGEKLFF. The CDR3 coding sequence is TGTGCCAGCAGCCCCGAGGGCATCCGGGGTGAAAAACTGTTTTTT. This chain connects TRBV9 to TRBJ1-4; D unclear. The CDR3 has 15 residues. The V gene's germline CDR1 is SGDLS and CDR2 YYNGEE. V was cut by 4 bases and J by 7 bases, with 17 bases left in between.

V gene TRBV7-9 combines with J gene TRBJ2-7; weak D call: TRBD2 (6 bases). The CDR3 has 14 amino acids. The V end was cut by 5 bases, the J end by 5 bases, with 16 bases between. CDR1 and CDR2 from the germline V gene are SEHNR and FQNEAQ (reference sequence). As DNA, the CDR3 is TGTGCCAGCAGCGGCCGGGACTCCCGCCACGAGCAGTACTTC. It translates to CASSGRDSRHEQYF.

In its sample, this clone was seen once. This CDR3 reads CASSLFPTDEQFF. The CDR3 region has the DNA TGTGCCAGCAGTTTGTTCCCTACAGATGAGCAGTTCTTC. The chain has TRBV28 and TRBJ2-1, with no clear D. Trimming left V 3 bases short and J 8 bases short, with 11 bases between. From germline, CDR1 is MDHEN and CDR2 SYDVKM. This CDR3 has 13 amino acids.

The chain combines TRBV6-4 with TRBJ2-4; D is perhaps TRBD2 (6 bases). CDR3 size: 17 residues. The V end was cut by 2 bases, the J end by 0 bases, with 14 bases between. Germline V lookup: CDR1 MRHNA, CDR2 SNTAGT. CDR3 DNA: TGTGCCAGCAGTGACACATACGGGAGAGTAGCCAAAAACATTCAGTACTTC. This sequence encodes CASSDTYGRVAKNIQYF.

The chain employs TRBV6-6 and TRBJ1-3; a weak D match, TRBD1 (5 bases). This CDR3 is built from 12 residues. Trimming stripped 2 bases from V and 8 bases from J, with 7 bases between. Looked up from germline, CDR1 is MNHNY and CDR2 is SVGAGI (reference sequence). The CDR3: CASSYGGDTIYF. DNA for the CDR3: TGTGCCAGCAGTTACGGGGGGGACACCATATATTTT.

The rearrangement uses TRBV9 and TRBJ1-3; 8 bases line up with TRBD1. Germline V gives CDR1 SGDLS, CDR2 YYNGEE. The CDR3 consists of 15 residues. After removal of 1 base from V and 4 bases from J, the junction contained 4 bases not matched to a gene. The CDR3 nucleotides are TGTGCCAGCAGCGTACAGGGGGCGCCGGGAAACACCATATATTTT. Amino acid sequence: CASSVQGAPGNTIYF. Full variable domain (rest looked up from reference TRBV9 and TRBJ1-3): DSGVTQTPKHLITATGQRVTLRCSPRSGDLSVYWYQQSLDQGLQFLIQYYNGEERAKGNILERFSAQQFPDLHSELNLSSLELGDSALYFCASSVQGAPGNTIYFGEGSWLTVV.

CDR3 sequence reads: CASSPKTGGYTEAFF. Here the CDR3 DNA reads TGCGCCAGCAGCCCCAAGACAGGGGGCTACACTGAAGCTTTCTTT. V and J are TRBV4-1 and TRBJ1-1; 10 bases align to TRBD1. CDR3 length: 15 residues. V lost 4 bases and J lost 3; bases outside the gene matches: 5. In germline, CDR1 is MGHRA, CDR2 YSYEKL.

The V and J genes are TRBV6-5 and TRBJ2-7; D remains unclear. The germline gives CDR1 MNHEY, CDR2 SVGAGI. Trimming pared 6 bases from V and 0 bases from J, leaving 9 bases between. This CDR3 spans 13 amino acids. In nucleotides, the CDR3 is TGTGCCAGCAGCTTAGCCTACTCCTACGAGCAGTACTTC. It yields the protein CASSLAYSYEQYF.

The V gene is TRBV12-5, the J gene TRBJ2-7; D is ambiguous. V lost 0 bases and J 4 bases, leaving 16 bases between the germline ends. CDR1 is LGHNT and CDR2 is FRNRAP in the germline V gene. This CDR3 comprises 16 residues. The CDR3 nucleotides read TGTGCTAGTGGTTTGGTAGTGTCGCAGAACTGTTACGAGCAGTACTTC. Translating it yields CASGLVVSQNCYEQYF.

This chain connects TRBV9 to TRBJ2-1, with 11 bases matching TRBD2. Germline CDR1 is SGDLS and CDR2 is YYNGEE. V lost 6 bases to trimming and J lost 2 bases; unmatched junction nucleotides: 4. This CDR3 is built from 15 residues. The CDR3 here is CASTTSGSTYNEQFF. CDR3 DNA sequence: TGTGCCAGCACTACTAGCGGGAGCACCTACAATGAGCAGTTCTTC.

This clone was counted between two and nine times. The chain recombines TRBV6-4 with TRBJ2-1; the match to TRBD2 covers 7 bases. The germline CDR1 and CDR2 sequences are MRHNA and SNTAGT. The junction had 4 bases not matched to a gene; V was cut back by 6 bases and J by 5 bases. The CDR3 has 13 amino acids. CDR3 coding DNA: TGTGCCAGCAGCCTAGCGGCCAACAATGAGCAGTTCTTC. Protein: CASSLAANNEQFF.

The chain is built from TRBV16 and TRBJ2-7; D is perhaps TRBD1 or TRBD2 (5 bases each). CDR3 length equals 16 residues. CDR1 is KGHSY and CDR2 is FQNENV in the germline V gene. With 4 bases removed from V and 9 bases from J, the gap between germline ends came to 25 bases. CDR3 sequence (DNA): TGTGCCAGCAGCCCCCTGGCGGAAGGGGACCTACGAGTGCAGTACTTC. It yields the protein CASSPLAEGDLRVQYF.

In DNA, the CDR3 is TGTGCCAGCAGCCTATTTCCCCGAAGCAGCTCCTACAATGAGCAGTTCTTC. This codes for CASSLFPRSSSYNEQFF. This rearrangement joins TRBV5-4 to TRBJ2-1; D uncertain. V lost 4 bases and J 0 bases, leaving 17 bases between the germline ends. The CDR3 contains 17 residues. CDR1 is SGHNT, CDR2 YYREEE, per germline (reference sequence).

The chain has TRBV7-2 and TRBJ2-7; no reliable D call. Trimming cost V 7 bases and J 1 base, with 11 bases left between them. The CDR3 consists of 13 residues. The germline CDR1 and CDR2 sequences are SGHTA and FQGNSA. The chain's CDR3 is CASTNRASYEQYF. The CDR3, as DNA: TGTGCCAGCACCAACAGAGCATCCTACGAGCAGTACTTC.

V gene TRBV7-9 combines with J gene TRBJ2-3; 12 bases map to TRBD2. With V trimmed by 4 bases and J by 4 bases, 6 bases remained unmatched. The CDR3 is 16 residues long. Germline CDR1 and CDR2: SEHNR and FQNEAQ (reference sequence). CDR3 amino acids: CASSSLRLAGADTQYF. Here the CDR3 DNA reads TGTGCCAGCAGCTCCCTCCGACTAGCGGGAGCAGATACGCAGTATTTT.

V gene TRBV9 combines with J gene TRBJ2-3; D remains ambiguous. This CDR3 comprises 14 residues. Trimming cost V 5 bases and J 0 bases, with 10 bases left between them. Looked up from germline, CDR1 is SGDLS and CDR2 is YYNGEE. The CDR3 loop is CASSVGPSTDTQYF. CDR3 nucleotides: TGTGCCAGCAGTGTCGGGCCTAGCACAGATACGCAGTATTTT. The full variable domain, completed using reference TRBV9 and TRBJ2-3, is DSGVTQTPKHLITATGQRVTLRCSPRSGDLSVYWYQQSLDQGLQFLIQYYNGEERAKGNILERFSAQQFPDLHSELNLSSLELGDSALYFCASSVGPSTDTQYFGPGTRLTVL.

The chain recombines TRBV29-1 with TRBJ2-7, with D hard to call. Trimming shortened V by 7 bases and J by 2 bases, and 15 bases separated the two germline ends. The CDR3 totals 13 residues. Per germline, CDR1 SQVTM and CDR2 ANQGSEA. DNA of the CDR3: TGCAGCGCTACCCTTTCAACGACCTACGAGCAGTACTTC. Its translation is CSATLSTTYEQYF.

There are a few counts of this clone. The V gene is TRBV28, the J gene TRBJ1-2, with D perhaps TRBD1 (6 bases). Germline V gives CDR1 MDHEN, CDR2 SYDVKM. Trimming left V 2 bases short and J 5 bases short, with 9 bases between. There are 13 residues in the CDR3. The CDR3, as DNA: TGTGCCAGCAGTTTAACACAGGGATATGGCTACACCTTC. Encoded protein: CASSLTQGYGYTF.

On this clone: A junction boundary mismatches the germline segment, possibly from a read error. The chain combines TRBV7-8 with TRBJ2-1; 9 positions match TRBD2. This CDR3 is built from 15 residues. Germline-derived CDR1 and CDR2 are SGHVS and FQNEAQ. The CDR3 DNA reads as TGTGCCAGCAGTTTAGCACTAGCGGGTTCAAATGAGCAGTTCTTC. It specifies CASSLALAGSNEQFF.

V usage is TRBV10-2 and J usage is TRBJ2-7, with a tentative D call TRBD2 (6 bases). V was cut by 6 bases and J by 1 base, with 16 bases left in between. The length of the CDR3 is 15 residues. Germline V gene data show CDR1 as WSHSY and CDR2 as SAAADI. The chain's CDR3 is CASRDGPGRSYEQYF. CDR3 nucleotide sequence: TGCGCCAGCAGGGACGGTCCGGGGAGGTCCTACGAGCAGTACTTC.

The V call is TRBV5-4, the J call TRBJ2-3; TRBD1 matches at 8 bases. V was clipped by 4 bases and J by 0 bases; unmatched bases: 4. Germline V gene data show CDR1 as SGHNT and CDR2 as YYREEE (reference sequence). The CDR3 runs to 15 residues. CDR3 nucleotides: TGTGCCAGCAGCCCGGACAGGGCCAGCACAGATACGCAGTATTTT. Translated: CASSPDRASTDTQYF.